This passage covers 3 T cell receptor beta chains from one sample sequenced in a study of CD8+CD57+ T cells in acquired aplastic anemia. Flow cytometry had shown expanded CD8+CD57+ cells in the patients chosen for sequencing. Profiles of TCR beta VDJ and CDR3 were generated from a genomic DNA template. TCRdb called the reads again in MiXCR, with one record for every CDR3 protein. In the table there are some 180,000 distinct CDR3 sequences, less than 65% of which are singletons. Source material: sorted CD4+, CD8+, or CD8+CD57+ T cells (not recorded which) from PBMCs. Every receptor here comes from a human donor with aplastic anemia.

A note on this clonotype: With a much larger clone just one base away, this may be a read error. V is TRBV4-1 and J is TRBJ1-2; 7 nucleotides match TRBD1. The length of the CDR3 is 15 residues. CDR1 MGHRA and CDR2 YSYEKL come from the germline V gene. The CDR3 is CASSHQGVYNYGYTF. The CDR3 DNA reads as TGTGCCAGCAGCCACCAGGGGGTCTACAACTATGGCTACACCTTC.

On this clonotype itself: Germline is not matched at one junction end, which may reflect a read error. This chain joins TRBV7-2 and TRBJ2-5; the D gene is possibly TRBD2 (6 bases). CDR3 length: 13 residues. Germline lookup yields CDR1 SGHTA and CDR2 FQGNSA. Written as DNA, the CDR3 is TGTGCCAGCAGTTTAGAAGGGAGGGAGACCCAGTACTTC. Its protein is CASSLEGRETQYF.

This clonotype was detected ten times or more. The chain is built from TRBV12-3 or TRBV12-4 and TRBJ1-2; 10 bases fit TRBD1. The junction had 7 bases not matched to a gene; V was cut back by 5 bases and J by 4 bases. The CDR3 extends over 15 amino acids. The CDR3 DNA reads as TGTGCCAGCAGTATCGACAGGGGGCGCCCCTATGGCTACACCTTC. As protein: CASSIDRGRPYGYTF.